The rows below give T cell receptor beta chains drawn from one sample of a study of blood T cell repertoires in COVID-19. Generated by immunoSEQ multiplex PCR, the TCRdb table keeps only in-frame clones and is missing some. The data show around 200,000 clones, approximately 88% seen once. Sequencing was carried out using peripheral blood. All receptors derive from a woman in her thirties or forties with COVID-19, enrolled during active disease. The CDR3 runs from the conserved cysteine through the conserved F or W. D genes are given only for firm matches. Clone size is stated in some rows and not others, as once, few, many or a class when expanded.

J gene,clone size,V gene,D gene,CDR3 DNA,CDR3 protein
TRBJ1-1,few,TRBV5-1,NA,TGCGCCAGCAGCCTGCAGGATAACACTGAAGCTTTCTTT,CASSLQDNTEAFF
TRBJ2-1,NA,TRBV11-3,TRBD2,TGTGCCAGCAGCTTAGGCGGGGGGGCTTACGATGAGCAGTTCTTC,CASSLGGGAYDEQFF
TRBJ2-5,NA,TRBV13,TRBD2,TGTGCCAGCGCCACCAGCGGGGGGGTGGGGGAGACCCAGTACTTC,CASATSGGVGETQYF
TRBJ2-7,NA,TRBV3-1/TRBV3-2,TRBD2,TGTGCCAGCAGCCTTAGCGGGAAGGCCTACGAGCAGTACTTC,CASSLSGKAYEQYF
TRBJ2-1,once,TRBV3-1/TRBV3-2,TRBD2,TGTGCCAGCAGCCAAGATCCTAGCGGGGGCCTGAGCTCCTACAATGAGCAGTTCTTC,CASSQDPSGGLSSYNEQFF
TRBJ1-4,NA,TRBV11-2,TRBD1,TGTGCCAGCAGCTTAGACGACCGCAAGACAGGGTCGGCAACTAATGAAAAACTGTTTTTT,CASSLDDRKTGSATNEKLFF
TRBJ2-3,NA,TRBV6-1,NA,TGTGCCAGCAGTGAAGCGTACGGCACGCGGGATACGCAGTATTTT,CASSEAYGTRDTQYF
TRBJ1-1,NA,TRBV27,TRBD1,TGTGCCAGCAGTACCCGGACAGGTTCGGGGAACACTGAAGCTTTCTTT,CASSTRTGSGNTEAFF
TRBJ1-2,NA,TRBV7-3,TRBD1,TGTGCCAGCAGCACTGGGACAGGGATCTATGGCTACACCTTC,CASSTGTGIYGYTF
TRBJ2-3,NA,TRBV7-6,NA,TGTGCCAGCAGCTCGTTTACAGGCCCAACAGATACGCAGTATTTT,CASSSFTGPTDTQYF
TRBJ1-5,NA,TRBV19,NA,TGTGCCAGTAGTATCTACAATCAGCCCCAGCATTTT,CASSIYNQPQHF
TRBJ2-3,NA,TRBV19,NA,TGTGCCAGTTCATTCATGGTTGGCAGGGGGGCAGATACGCAGTATTTT,CASSFMVGRGADTQYF
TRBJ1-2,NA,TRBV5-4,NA,TGTGCCAGCAGCTTGCCAGGGGACTATGGCTACACCTTC,CASSLPGDYGYTF
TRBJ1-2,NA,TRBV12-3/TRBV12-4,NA,TGTGCCAGCAGTTTAGCACGGGGAGGTGGCTACACCTTC,CASSLARGGGYTF
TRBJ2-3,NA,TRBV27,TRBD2,TGTGCCAGCAGTTTACGGGATGGACTAGCGGGAAAAGGGTATACGCAGTATTTT,CASSLRDGLAGKGYTQYF
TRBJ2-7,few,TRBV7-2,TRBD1,TGTGCCAGCAGCTCCTACCCGCGGACAGGGACCTACGAGCAGTACTTC,CASSSYPRTGTYEQYF
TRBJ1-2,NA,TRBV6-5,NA,TGTGCCAGCAGTTACGATCCACAGGGTAACGGCTACACCTTC,CASSYDPQGNGYTF
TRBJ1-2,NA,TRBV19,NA,TGTGCCAGCCGAGCGACGGCCGGGGTGTCCTATGGCTACACCTTC,CASRATAGVSYGYTF
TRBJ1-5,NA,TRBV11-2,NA,TGTGCCAGCAGCTTAGGTCCCGCGGGTCTTCCCAATCAGCCCCAGCATTTT,CASSLGPAGLPNQPQHF
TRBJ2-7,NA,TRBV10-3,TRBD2,TGTGCCGCCGGGGTTACTAGCGCCTCCTACGAGCAGTACTTC,CAAGVTSASYEQYF
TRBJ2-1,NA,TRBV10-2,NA,TGCGCCAGCAGTGAGTCGAGATCGTTAAATGAGCAGTTCTTC,CASSESRSLNEQFF
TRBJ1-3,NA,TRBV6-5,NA,TGTGCCAGCAGTAAACAGGGAAACACCATATATTTT,CASSKQGNTIYF
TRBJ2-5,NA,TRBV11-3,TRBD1,TGTGCCAGCAGCTTAGGGACAGGGTCGGCGGTCCAAGAGACCCAGTACTTC,CASSLGTGSAVQETQYF
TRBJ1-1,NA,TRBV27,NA,TGTGCCAGCAGTTTATCGATTCGGGGTAGGAACACTGAAGCTTTCTTT,CASSLSIRGRNTEAFF
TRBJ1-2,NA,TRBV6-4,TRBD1,TGTGCCAGCAGTCCCGGGACAGGGGCAGCTAACTATGGCTACACCTTC,CASSPGTGAANYGYTF
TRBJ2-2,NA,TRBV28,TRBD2,TGTGCCAGCAGCTTAGCGGGACCGAACACCGGGGAGCTGTTTTTT,CASSLAGPNTGELFF
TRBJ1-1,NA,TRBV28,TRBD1,TGTGCCAGCAGCCCACGACAGGGGAAGAACACTGAAGCTTTCTTT,CASSPRQGKNTEAFF
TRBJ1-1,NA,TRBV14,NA,TGTGCCAGCAGCCAAGCAGGGATGAACACTGAAGCTTTCTTT,CASSQAGMNTEAFF
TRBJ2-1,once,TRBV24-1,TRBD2,TGTGCCACCAGTGATGTCCAGCGGGGGGAGAAGGAGCAGTTCTTC,CATSDVQRGEKEQFF
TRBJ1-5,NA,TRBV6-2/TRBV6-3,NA,TGTGCCAGCAGTAGTCAGTTTGGGAGTCAGCCCCAGCATTTT,CASSSQFGSQPQHF
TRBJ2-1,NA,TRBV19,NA,TGTGCCAGTGGGACACTTCGATCCTACAATGAGCAGTTCTTC,CASGTLRSYNEQFF
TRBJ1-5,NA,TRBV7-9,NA,TGTGCCAGCAGCTTTATTGGTCCAGGGAAGGGCAATCAGCCCCAGCATTTT,CASSFIGPGKGNQPQHF
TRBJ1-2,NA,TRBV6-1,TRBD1,TGTGCCAGCAGTGAAAGGCCTCCGGGACAGGGTGGAGGAGGCTATGGCTACACCTTC,CASSERPPGQGGGGYGYTF
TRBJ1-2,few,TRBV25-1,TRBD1,TGTGCCAGCAGTGAGGGACAGGTCTATGGCTACACCTTC,CASSEGQVYGYTF
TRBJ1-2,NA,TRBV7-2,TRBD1,TGTGCCAGCAGCTCTCAGGGGGCTGAATCTGGGCGACGGGGCTACACCTTC,CASSSQGAESGRRGYTF
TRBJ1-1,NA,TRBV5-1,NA,TGCGCCAGCAGCACAGGGCTGAACACTGAAGCTTTCTTT,CASSTGLNTEAFF
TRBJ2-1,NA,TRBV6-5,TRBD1,TGTGCCAGCCACCTCCGGGACAGGGGTCTCGGTGAGCAGTTCTTC,CASHLRDRGLGEQFF
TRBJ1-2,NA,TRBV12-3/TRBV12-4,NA,TGTGCCAGTTTAGAGACCGACTACTATGGCTACACCTTC,CASLETDYYGYTF
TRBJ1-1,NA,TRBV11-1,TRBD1,TGTGCCAGCAGCTTGTTGACAGGGTACACTGAAGCTTTCTTT,CASSLLTGYTEAFF
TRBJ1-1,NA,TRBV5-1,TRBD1,TGCGCCAGCAGCTTGGGGGACAGGGGTGATATGAACACTGAAGCTTTCTTT,CASSLGDRGDMNTEAFF
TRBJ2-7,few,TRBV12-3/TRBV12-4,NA,TGTGCCAGCAAGTTGGGGGGAGACTACGAGCAGTACTTC,CASKLGGDYEQYF
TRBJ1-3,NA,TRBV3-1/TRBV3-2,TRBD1,TGTGCCAGCAGCCAAGACAGGGGGGTGGGGAACACCATATATTTT,CASSQDRGVGNTIYF
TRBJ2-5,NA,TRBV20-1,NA,TGCAGTGCTAGTCCTGGTAGCCAAGAGACCCAGTACTTC,CSASPGSQETQYF
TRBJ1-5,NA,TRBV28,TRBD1,TGTGCCAGCAGCTTCATAACAGGGGACTCGACCCAGCATTTT,CASSFITGDSTQHF
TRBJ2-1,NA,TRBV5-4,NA,TGTGCCAGCAGCTCCTACGGGAGCCGCTCCTACAATGAGCAGTTCTTC,CASSSYGSRSYNEQFF
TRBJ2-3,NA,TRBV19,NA,TGTGCCAGTACCATGGGGGCGGATACGCAGTATTTT,CASTMGADTQYF
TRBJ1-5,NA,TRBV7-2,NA,TGTGCCAGCAGCTTAGCAGCTAATAGCAATCAGCCCCAGCATTTT,CASSLAANSNQPQHF
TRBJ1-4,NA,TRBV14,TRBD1,TGTGCCAGCAGCCACCTAGATCCGGGACAGGACTCGGGAAAACTGTTTTTT,CASSHLDPGQDSGKLFF
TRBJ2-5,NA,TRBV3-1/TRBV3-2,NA,TGTGCCAGCAGCCAACTAGTGTCGGCCCAGTACTTC,CASSQLVSAQYF
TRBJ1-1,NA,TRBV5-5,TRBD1,TGTGCCAGCAGCCTCAGACAGGGGGCGGGCACTGAAGCTTTCTTT,CASSLRQGAGTEAFF
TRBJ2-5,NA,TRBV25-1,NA,TGTGCCAGCAGTGGGATGACTGACCAAGAGACCCAGTACTTC,CASSGMTDQETQYF
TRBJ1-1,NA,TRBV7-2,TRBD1,TGTGCCAGCAGCTCCCGGGACAGGGGGCGGGTCATGAACACTGAAGCTTTCTTT,CASSSRDRGRVMNTEAFF
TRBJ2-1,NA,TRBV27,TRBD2,TGTGCCAGCAGTTTATTGACTAGCGGGAGGCCCAATGAGCAGTTCTTC,CASSLLTSGRPNEQFF
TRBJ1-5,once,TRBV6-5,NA,TGTGCCAGCAGCCCGGGGTCTGGCAATCAGCCCCAGCATTTT,CASSPGSGNQPQHF
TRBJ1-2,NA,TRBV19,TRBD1,TGTGCCAGTAGTCCACCGGGACAGGGGACCTATGGCTACACCTTC,CASSPPGQGTYGYTF